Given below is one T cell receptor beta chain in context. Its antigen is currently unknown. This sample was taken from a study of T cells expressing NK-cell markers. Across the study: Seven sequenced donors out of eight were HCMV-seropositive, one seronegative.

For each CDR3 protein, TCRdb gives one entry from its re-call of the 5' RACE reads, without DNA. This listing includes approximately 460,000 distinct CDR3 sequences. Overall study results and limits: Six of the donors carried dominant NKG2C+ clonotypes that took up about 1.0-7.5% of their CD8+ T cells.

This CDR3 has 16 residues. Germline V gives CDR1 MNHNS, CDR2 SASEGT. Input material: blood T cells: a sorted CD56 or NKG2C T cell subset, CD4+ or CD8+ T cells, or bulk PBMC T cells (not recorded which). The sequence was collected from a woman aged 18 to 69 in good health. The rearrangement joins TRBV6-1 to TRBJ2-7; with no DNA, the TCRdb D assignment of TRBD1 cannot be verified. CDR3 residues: CASSPATGDLPYEQYF.